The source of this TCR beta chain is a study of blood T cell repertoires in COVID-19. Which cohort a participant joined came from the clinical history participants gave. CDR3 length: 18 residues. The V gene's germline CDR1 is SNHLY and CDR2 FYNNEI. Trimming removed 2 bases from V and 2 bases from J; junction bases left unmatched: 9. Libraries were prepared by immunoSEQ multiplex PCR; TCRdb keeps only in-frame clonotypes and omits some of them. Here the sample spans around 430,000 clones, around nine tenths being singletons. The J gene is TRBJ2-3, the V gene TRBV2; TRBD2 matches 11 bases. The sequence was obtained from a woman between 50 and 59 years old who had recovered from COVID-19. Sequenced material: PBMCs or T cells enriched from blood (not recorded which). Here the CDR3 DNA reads TGTGCCAGCAGTGAAACGTCGCTAGCGGGGGGCGCCACAGATACGCAGTATTTT. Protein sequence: CASSETSLAGGATDTQYF.